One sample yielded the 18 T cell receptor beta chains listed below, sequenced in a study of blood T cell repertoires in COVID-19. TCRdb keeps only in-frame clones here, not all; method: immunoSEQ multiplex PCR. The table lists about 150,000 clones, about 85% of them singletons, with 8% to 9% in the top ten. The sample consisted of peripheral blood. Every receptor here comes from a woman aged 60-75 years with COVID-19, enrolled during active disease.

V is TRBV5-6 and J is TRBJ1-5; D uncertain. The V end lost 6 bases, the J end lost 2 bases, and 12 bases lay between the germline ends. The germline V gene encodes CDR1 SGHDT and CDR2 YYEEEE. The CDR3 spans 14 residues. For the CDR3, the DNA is TGTGCCAGCACCACGGACGGGGGCAATCAGCCCCAGCATTTT. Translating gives CASTTDGGNQPQHF.

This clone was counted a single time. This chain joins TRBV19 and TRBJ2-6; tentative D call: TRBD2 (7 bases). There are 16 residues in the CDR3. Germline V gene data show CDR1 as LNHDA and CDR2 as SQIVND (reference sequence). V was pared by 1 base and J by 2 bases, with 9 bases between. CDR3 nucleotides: TGTGCCAGTAGTATAGCGGGGGGCGCTGGGGCCAACGTCCTGACTTTC. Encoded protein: CASSIAGGAGANVLTF. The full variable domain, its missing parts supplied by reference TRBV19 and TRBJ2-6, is DGGITQSPKYLFRKEGQNVTLSCEQNLNHDAMYWYRQDPGQGLRLIYYSQIVNDFQKGDIAEGYSVSREKKESFPLTVTSAQKNPTAFYLCASSIAGGAGANVLTFGAGSRLTVL.

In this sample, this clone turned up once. CDR3 in DNA: TGCAGCGTTGTGGAGGACAGAAATAGCAATCAGCCCCAGCATTTT. Translated, it gives CSVVEDRNSNQPQHF. The chain joins TRBV29-1 to TRBJ1-5; TRBD1 might be the D (6 bases). This CDR3 is 15 amino acids long. Trimming removed 4 bases from V and 0 bases from J, with 13 bases in between. Looked up from germline, CDR1 is SQVTM and CDR2 is ANQGSEA.

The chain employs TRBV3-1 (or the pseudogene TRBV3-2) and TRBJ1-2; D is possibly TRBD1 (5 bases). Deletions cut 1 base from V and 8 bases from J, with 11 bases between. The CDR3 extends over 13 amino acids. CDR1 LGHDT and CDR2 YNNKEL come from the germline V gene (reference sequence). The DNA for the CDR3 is TGTGCCAGCAGCCAAGGACAGATTGGGGGCTACACCTTC. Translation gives CASSQGQIGGYTF.

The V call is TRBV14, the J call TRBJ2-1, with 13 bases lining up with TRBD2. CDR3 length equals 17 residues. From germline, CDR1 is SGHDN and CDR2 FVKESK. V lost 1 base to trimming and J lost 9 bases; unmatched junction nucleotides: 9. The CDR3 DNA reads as TGTGCCAGCAGCCAAGGGAGACTAGCGGGGGGCCATGGTGAGCAGTTCTTC. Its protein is CASSQGRLAGGHGEQFF.

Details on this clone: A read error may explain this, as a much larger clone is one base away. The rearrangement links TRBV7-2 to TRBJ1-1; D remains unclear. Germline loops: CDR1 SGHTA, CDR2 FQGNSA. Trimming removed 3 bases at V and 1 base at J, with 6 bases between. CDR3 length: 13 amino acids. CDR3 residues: CASSFGGNTEAFF. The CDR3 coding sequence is TGTGCCAGCAGCTTCGGAGGGAACACTGAAGCTTTCTTT.

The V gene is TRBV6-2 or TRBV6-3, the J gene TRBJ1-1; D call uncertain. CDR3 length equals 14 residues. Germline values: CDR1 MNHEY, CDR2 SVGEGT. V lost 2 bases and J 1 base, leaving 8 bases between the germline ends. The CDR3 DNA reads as TGTGCCAGCAGTTACGTCGCAGGGAACACTGAAGCTTTCTTT. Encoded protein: CASSYVAGNTEAFF.

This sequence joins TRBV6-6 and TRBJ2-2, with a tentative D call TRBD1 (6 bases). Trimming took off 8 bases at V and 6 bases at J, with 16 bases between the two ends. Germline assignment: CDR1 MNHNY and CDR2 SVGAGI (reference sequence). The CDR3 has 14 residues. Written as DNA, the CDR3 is TGTGCCAGCTCCGAACAGGGCCATGCCGGGGAGCTGTTTTTT. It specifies CASSEQGHAGELFF.

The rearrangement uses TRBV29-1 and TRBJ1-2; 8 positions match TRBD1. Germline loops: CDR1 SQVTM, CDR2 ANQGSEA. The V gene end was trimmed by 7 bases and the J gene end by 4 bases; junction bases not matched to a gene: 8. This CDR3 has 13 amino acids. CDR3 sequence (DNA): TGCAGCGCAGACAGGGGTTTCCCCTATGGCTACACCTTC. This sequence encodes CSADRGFPYGYTF.

This CDR3 reads CASGRGTSGSDEQFF. CDR3 DNA sequence: TGTGCCAGCGGCAGGGGGACTAGCGGGAGTGATGAGCAGTTCTTC. The V gene is TRBV19, the J gene TRBJ2-1; 14 nucleotides agree with TRBD2. The trim removed 9 bases at V and 8 bases at J, leaving 9 bases unmatched. The CDR3 extends over 15 amino acids. Per the germline V gene, CDR1 is LNHDA and CDR2 is SQIVND (reference sequence).

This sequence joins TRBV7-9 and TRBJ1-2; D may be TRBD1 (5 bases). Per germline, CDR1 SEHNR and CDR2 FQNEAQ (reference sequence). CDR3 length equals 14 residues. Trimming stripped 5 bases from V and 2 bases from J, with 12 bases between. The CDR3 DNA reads TGTGCCAGCAGCGTGCGACAGACCAACTATGGCTACACCTTC. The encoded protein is CASSVRQTNYGYTF.

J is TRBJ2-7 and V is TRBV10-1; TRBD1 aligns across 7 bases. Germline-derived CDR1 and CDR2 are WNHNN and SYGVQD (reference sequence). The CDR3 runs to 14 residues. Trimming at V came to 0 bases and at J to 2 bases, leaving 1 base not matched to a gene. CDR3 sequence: CASSESTGAYEQYF. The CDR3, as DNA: TGCGCCAGCAGTGAGTCCACAGGGGCCTACGAGCAGTACTTC.

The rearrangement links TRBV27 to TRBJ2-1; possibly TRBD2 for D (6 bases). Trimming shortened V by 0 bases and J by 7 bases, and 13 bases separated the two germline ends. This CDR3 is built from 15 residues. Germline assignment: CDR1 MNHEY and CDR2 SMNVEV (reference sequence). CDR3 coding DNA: TGTGCCAGCAGTTTATCCCGACTAGGATCTAATGAGCAGTTCTTC. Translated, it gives CASSLSRLGSNEQFF.

The DNA for the CDR3 is TGTGCCAGCTCACCGGACAATAGCAATCAGCCCCAGCATTTT. Translation: CASSPDNSNQPQHF. The J gene is TRBJ1-5, the V gene TRBV18; D possibly corresponds to TRBD1 (5 bases). Trimming removed 3 bases at V and 0 bases at J, with 6 bases between. Germline loops: CDR1 KGHSH, CDR2 LQKENI. The CDR3 has 14 amino acids. Filled out from reference TRBV18 and TRBJ1-5, the complete variable domain reads NAGVMQNPRHLVRRRGQEARLRCSPMKGHSHVYWYRQLPEEGLKFMVYLQKENIIDESGMPKERFSAEFPKEGPSILRIQQVVRGDSAAYFCASSPDNSNQPQHFGDGTRLSIL.

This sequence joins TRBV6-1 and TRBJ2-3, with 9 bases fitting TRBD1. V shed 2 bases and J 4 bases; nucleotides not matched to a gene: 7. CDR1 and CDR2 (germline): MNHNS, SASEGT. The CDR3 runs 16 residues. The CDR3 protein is CASSELGTGRADTQYF. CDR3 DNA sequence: TGTGCCAGCAGTGAACTTGGGACAGGGAGGGCAGATACGCAGTATTTT.

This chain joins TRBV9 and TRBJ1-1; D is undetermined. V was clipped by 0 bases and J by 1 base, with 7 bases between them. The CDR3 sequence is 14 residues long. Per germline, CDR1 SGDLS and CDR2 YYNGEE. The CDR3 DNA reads TGTGCCAGCAGCGTAGCACAGAAGAACACTGAAGCTTTCTTT. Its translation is CASSVAQKNTEAFF.

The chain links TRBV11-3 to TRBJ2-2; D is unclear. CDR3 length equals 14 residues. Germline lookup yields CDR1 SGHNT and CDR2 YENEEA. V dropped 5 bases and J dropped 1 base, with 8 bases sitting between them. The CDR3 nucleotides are TGTGCCAGCAGCACACGACAGAACACCGGGGAGCTGTTTTTT. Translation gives CASSTRQNTGELFF.

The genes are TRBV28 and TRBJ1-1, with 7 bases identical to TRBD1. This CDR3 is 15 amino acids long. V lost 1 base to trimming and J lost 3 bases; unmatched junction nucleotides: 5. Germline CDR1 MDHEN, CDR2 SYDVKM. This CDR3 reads CASSLLDRSHTEAFF. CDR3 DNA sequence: TGTGCCAGCAGTTTATTGGACAGGTCACACACTGAAGCTTTCTTT.